These 5 T cell receptor beta chains were sequenced from one sample in a study of post-analysis software for immune sequencing data. Whole-study findings and limits: Roughly five TRBV segments, including TRBV5-6, TRBV5-1 and TRBV20-1, were more frequent in patients than controls.

Unique molecular identifiers tagged the TCR beta cDNA libraries. One entry per CDR3 protein, called by TCRdb with MiXCR from the PCR reads. The data contain hundreds of thousands of distinct CDR3 sequences, approximately 46% of them singletons. Antigen specificity for these receptors is unknown. Material for sequencing was blood. These TCRs come from a girl between 5 and 17 years old with multiple sclerosis.

The CDR3 DNA is TGTGCCAGCAGTTACTCGCTCCCGGGACAGGGGGAAATCAACGAGCAGTACTTC. It encodes CASSYSLPGQGEINEQYF. The chain carries TRBV6-5 and TRBJ2-7; 11 positions match TRBD1. CDR1 and CDR2 from the germline V gene are MNHEY and SVGAGI. The CDR3 is 18 residues long. Trimming cost V 0 bases and J 5 bases; bases outside gene matches: 12.

This chain links TRBV25-1 with TRBJ1-1, with a tentative D call TRBD1 (5 bases). Germline V lookup: CDR1 MGHDK, CDR2 SYGVNS. The CDR3 contains 13 residues. The V and J ends lost 1 base and 4 bases respectively, with 7 bases between them. The DNA of the CDR3 is TGTGCCAGCAGTGAATCCCAGGGCACTGAAGCTTTCTTT. Amino acid sequence: CASSESQGTEAFF.

A single count supports this clonotype. The J gene is TRBJ2-1, the V gene TRBV10-3; 8 nucleotides align to TRBD1. The better agreement between TRBJ2-7 and the DNA end casts doubt on the J call. CDR1 is ENHRY and CDR2 is SYGVKD in the germline V gene. This CDR3 region has 15 residues. CDR3 DNA: TGTGCCATCAGGGGGACAGGCAGCTCCTACAATGAGCAGTACTTC. Protein: CAIRGTGSSYNEQYF.

The chain is built from TRBV5-1 and TRBJ2-3, with D perhaps TRBD1 (5 bases). V lost 0 bases, J lost 4 bases, and 12 bases lay in between. Germline V gene sequence: CDR1 SGHRS, CDR2 YFSETQ. The CDR3 has 15 amino acids. In nucleotides, the CDR3 is TGCGCCAGCAGCTTGGTGGGGCATTTCGCAGATACGCAGTATTTT. Translation: CASSLVGHFADTQYF.

The chain is built from TRBV4-1 and TRBJ1-2; a possible D gene is TRBD1 (6 bases). The CDR3 length is 16 residues. Deletions cut 0 bases from V and 4 bases from J, with 15 bases between. Per the germline V gene, CDR1 is MGHRA and CDR2 is YSYEKL. CDR3 amino acids: CASSQELQGKGYGYTF. The CDR3 coding sequence is TGCGCCAGCAGCCAAGAACTACAGGGCAAGGGCTATGGCTACACCTTC.